This TCR beta chain was recorded in a study of vaccination and CD4 T cells after COVID-19. The wider study: Participants got two doses of BNT162b2 or mRNA-1273 vaccine.

Study results and caveats: Spike mono-reactivity was the property of 304 of 307 vaccine-specific clones in convalescent patients.

The Oncomine TCR Beta short-read assay was applied to DNA of cultured CD4+ T cells. TCRdb recomputed calls from the PCR reads with MiXCR, one row per CDR3 protein. The data hold fewer than 5,000 distinct CDR3 sequences, with 40% to 55% observed a single time. Regarding treatment: approximately nine-day PBMC culture with coronavirus spike peptide pools or control peptides (ViraFEST assay). Researchers reported culturing 2 million or so PBMCs per well with about 9.4 IU/ml IL-2 and approximately 9.4 ug/ml peptide pools. Cells were cultured for approximately ten days, and then CD4+ T cells were isolated by negative selection. CDR3 size: 14 residues. The V segment lost 6 bases and the J segment 8 bases; nucleotides outside the gene matches: 11. In germline, CDR1 is SNHLY, CDR2 FYNNEI. Remarks on this clonotype: Its specificity is not known.

Sequences were obtained from CD4+ T cells from blood, cultured in vitro. This clonotype was sampled from a human donor who had recovered from COVID-19. The chain couples TRBV2 to TRBJ1-2; TRBD1 agrees at 8 bases. In nucleotides, the CDR3 is TGTGCCAGCAGCTCCGAAGGACAGGGTTTAGGCTACACCTTC. Its translation: CASSSEGQGLGYTF.